Detailed here is one T cell receptor beta chain. The target antigen is unknown. The CDR3 contains 16 residues. Per the germline V gene, CDR1 is MNHEY and CDR2 is SMNVEV (reference sequence). With 6 bases clipped from V and 5 bases from J, the junction kept 14 bases outside the gene matches. The data were obtained in a study of cytomegalovirus exposure and HLA in healthy donors. Sampled while nominally healthy, donors likely had unrecorded immune exposures. Study-wide points: Rates of TCR association differed by HLA locus in a later analysis, with DRB1 highest and HLA-C lowest.

Primers: 60 Vbeta forward and 13 Jbeta reverse. The data were produced by immunoSEQ multiplex PCR, yet TCRdb's version contains in-frame clones alone and is incomplete. The sample shows 200,000 to 250,000 clones, approximately 90% of them seen only once. This rearrangement joins TRBV27 to TRBJ2-7, with TRBD2 identical over 9 bases. This sequence was found in a young woman in good health and CMV-seronegative. The sequenced material came from PBMCs. The CDR3 coding sequence is TGTGCCAGCAGAAGATCGGTTAGCGGGAGAGGTCACGAGCAGTACTTC. Its protein product is CASRRSVSGRGHEQYF.